This T cell receptor beta chain was identified during a study of beta chain features in type 1 diabetes. Since all of the isolated RNA was reverse transcribed, expressed TCRB transcripts were what got sequenced. Samples of naive, central memory and regulatory T cells yielded a mean of around 3.8 million reads. Sequencing was performed with immunoSEQ multiplex PCR; in TCRdb, only in-frame clones are kept and a portion is missing. The data hold about 180,000 clones, with about 12% observed a single time. The CDR3 contains 15 residues. CDR1 and CDR2 (germline): MDHEN, SYDVKM. The V end lost 3 bases, the J end lost 3 bases, and 12 bases lay between the germline ends. A few counts support this clone.

Sequencing input: central memory CD4+ T cells from blood. This rearrangement joins TRBV28 to TRBJ2-1; a weak D match, TRBD1 (5 bases). The sequence came from a woman between 18 and 29 years old in good health. CDR3 amino acids: CASSFDDSYYNEQFF. In DNA form, the CDR3 reads TGTGCCAGCAGTTTCGACGACAGCTACTACAATGAGCAGTTCTTC.